These 21 T cell receptor beta chains originate from one sample sequenced in a study of T-cell memory formation after mild COVID-19 (dated by TCRdb to the early 2020s). The protocol used for the library was 5' RACE. Data came from an Illumina NovaSeq 6000. TCRdb reworked the public reads: Q25 trimming with fastp, MiXCR clone assembly, productive beta chains retained. Each record represents a unique CDR3 protein, reported with the most common genes and DNA among its rows. The sample contains under 300,000 distinct CDR3 sequences, less than 20% of them found a single time. The leading ten clones occupy 3.5% to 4% of the sample. Sequenced: PBMCs or a T cell subset sorted from them (not recorded which). The receptors derive from a man between 18 and 29 years old who had mild COVID-19 (a few samples of this study predate the infection). The sample titles of this study are shuffled in the database, so cell type and time point are left out; the donor was told from shared clones.

The chain joins TRBV7-6 to TRBJ2-1; 8 bases map to TRBD2. CDR1 and CDR2 from the germline V gene are SGHVS and FNYEAQ. The CDR3 runs 15 residues. After removal of 5 bases from V and 8 bases from J, the junction contained 11 bases not matched to a gene. The CDR3 protein is CASSPSGGASHEQFF. CDR3 sequence (DNA): TGTGCCAGCAGCCCGTCGGGGGGGGCCTCTCATGAGCAGTTCTTC.

V gene TRBV18 combines with J gene TRBJ1-3; the match to TRBD1 covers 9 bases. Germline trimming cut 2 bases from V and 1 base from J; bases unmatched to any gene: 3. Germline CDR1 and CDR2: KGHSH and LQKENI. CDR3 length: 16 amino acids. The DNA for the CDR3 is TGTGCCAGCTCACCAGAACAGGGGGCGTCTGGAAACACCATATATTTT. As protein: CASSPEQGASGNTIYF.

In nucleotides, the CDR3 is TGTGCCAGCATGAATACGGTTACCACTGAAGCTTTCTTT. Translating it yields CASMNTVTTEAFF. The V gene is TRBV7-9, the J gene TRBJ1-1; no firm D call. CDR3 size: 13 residues. Germline V gene data show CDR1 as SEHNR and CDR2 as FQNEAQ (reference sequence). V was cut by 7 bases and J by 4 bases, with 13 bases left in between.

The chain uses TRBV7-2 and TRBJ2-5; the D call may be TRBD1 or TRBD2 (5 bases each). V lost 6 bases and J 1 base, leaving 15 bases between the germline ends. The CDR3 runs to 15 residues. CDR1 and CDR2 (germline): SGHTA, FQGNSA. The CDR3 here is CASRTTGGFQETQYF. In nucleotides, the CDR3 is TGTGCCAGCAGGACCACAGGAGGCTTCCAAGAGACCCAGTACTTC.

This clonotype showed up just once. The genes are TRBV5-1 and TRBJ2-1; D is unresolved. The germline gives CDR1 SGHRS, CDR2 YFSETQ. This CDR3 has 13 residues. V lost 1 base and J lost 9, with 11 bases in between. The CDR3 is CASSLYVAGEQFF. Here the CDR3 DNA reads TGCGCCAGCAGCTTGTATGTAGCAGGTGAGCAGTTCTTC.

This clonotype was seen a handful of times. The V and J genes are TRBV7-2 and TRBJ1-4; no firm D call. CDR1 and CDR2 from the germline V gene are SGHTA and FQGNSA. This CDR3 region has 13 residues. V gave up 3 bases and J gave up 6 bases, with 8 bases separating them. In DNA, the CDR3 is TGTGCCAGCAGCTTCCAGGTCGATGAAAAACTGTTTTTT. Translated, it gives CASSFQVDEKLFF. The full variable domain, rest sourced from reference TRBV7-2 and TRBJ1-4, is GAGVSQSPSNKVTEKGKDVELRCDPISGHTALYWYRQSLGQGLEFLIYFQGNSAPDKSGLPSDRFSAERTGGSVSTLTIQRTQQEDSAVYLCASSFQVDEKLFFGSGTQLSVL.

V and J are TRBV5-1 and TRBJ2-3; 7 bases align to TRBD2. V was pared by 1 base and J by 2 bases, with 4 bases of the junction left unmatched. The CDR3 loop spans 15 amino acids. Looked up from germline, CDR1 is SGHRS and CDR2 is YFSETQ. The CDR3 DNA sequence: TGCGCCAGCAGCTTGAGCGGGGACCTCACAGATACGCAGTATTTT. Protein product: CASSLSGDLTDTQYF.

This clonotype was recorded a few times. This chain uses TRBV4-3 with TRBJ1-2; no definite D call. V lost 1 base, J lost 5 bases, and 11 bases lay in between. Per germline, CDR1 LGHNA and CDR2 YSLEER. There are 14 residues in the CDR3. DNA of the CDR3: TGCGCCAGCAGCCAAGTAGGCCGAGGGTATGGCTACACCTTC. This translates into CASSQVGRGYGYTF.

CDR3 residues: CASSPCSTGAKETQYF. In nucleotides, the CDR3 is TGCGCCAGCAGCCCCTGCTCCACGGGGGCAAAAGAGACCCAGTACTTC. The genes are TRBV23-1 and TRBJ2-5; D is perhaps TRBD1 or TRBD2 (6 bases each). TRBV23-1 is identified as an open reading frame with a role that is uncertain. The CDR3 covers 16 residues. Trimming took 6 bases from V and 3 from J, leaving 20 bases between them.

This sequence joins TRBV2 and TRBJ1-5, with TRBD1 identical over 9 bases. Germline V gene lookup returns CDR1 SNHLY and CDR2 FYNNEI. J lost 7 bases, V lost 6 bases, and 4 bases had no gene match. This CDR3 has 13 amino acids. The CDR3 nucleotides read TGTGCCAGCAGCACGGGACAGGGCCAGCCCCAGCATTTT. It is translated as CASSTGQGQPQHF. Complete variable domain (other parts from reference TRBV2 and TRBJ1-5): EPEVTQTPSHQVTQMGQEVILRCVPISNHLYFYWYRQILGQKVEFLVSFYNNEISEKSEIFDDQFSVERPDGSNFTLKIRSTKLEDSAMYFCASSTGQGQPQHFGDGTRLSIL.

The rearrangement links TRBV4-2 to TRBJ2-7, with D tentatively TRBD2 (6 bases). Looked up from germline, CDR1 is LGHNA and CDR2 is YNFKEQ. V shed 0 bases and J shed 2 bases, with 14 bases lying between them. This CDR3 is 16 amino acids long. The CDR3 region has the DNA TGTGCCAGCAGCCAAGAGGCTGGACTAAACACCTACGAGCAGTACTTC. It is translated as CASSQEAGLNTYEQYF.

The chain has TRBV29-1 and TRBJ1-1; TRBD1 matches 7 bases. The V and J ends lost 6 bases and 4 bases, in that order; junction bases with no gene match: 14. Germline lookup yields CDR1 SQVTM and CDR2 ANQGSEA. There are 15 residues in the CDR3. CDR3 sequence (DNA): TGCAGCGTCGCACAGGGGTGGGGAATGGGCACTGAAGCTTTCTTT. Translating it yields CSVAQGWGMGTEAFF.

Only a few counts were recorded for this clonotype. The CDR3 nucleotides are TGCGCCAGCTCACAAGTTAGGGGCAATCAGCCCCAGCATTTT. It translates to CASSQVRGNQPQHF. The V and J genes are TRBV4-3 and TRBJ1-5; no reliable D call. This CDR3 is 14 amino acids long. Germline V gene lookup returns CDR1 LGHNA and CDR2 YSLEER. V was shortened by 8 bases and J by 2 bases, with 13 bases between the two germline ends.

This clonotype was detected a few times. This sequence joins TRBV7-8 and TRBJ2-3; the match to TRBD1 covers 11 bases. The CDR3 sequence is 16 residues long. Trimming at V came to 4 bases and at J to 2 bases, leaving 5 bases not matched to a gene. Germline V gene lookup returns CDR1 SGHVS and CDR2 FQNEAQ. The CDR3 bases are TGTGCCAGCAGCTGGACAGGGGGCAGTTTCACAGATACGCAGTATTTT. Translated, it gives CASSWTGGSFTDTQYF.

The sample holds a few counts of this clonotype. This chain uses TRBV5-1 with TRBJ2-5, with 8 nucleotides matching TRBD1. Germline values: CDR1 SGHRS, CDR2 YFSETQ. This CDR3 spans 14 amino acids. The junction had 3 bases not matched to a gene; V was cut back by 0 bases and J by 5 bases. The CDR3 loop reads CASSLGTGYETQYF. Written as DNA, the CDR3 is TGCGCCAGCAGCTTGGGGACAGGGTACGAGACCCAGTACTTC.

This clonotype was counted between two and nine times. The chain has TRBV6-1 and TRBJ1-3, with D tentatively TRBD1 (5 bases). Deletions cut 3 bases from V and 1 base from J, with 7 bases between. The CDR3 contains 14 residues. CDR1 is MNHNS, CDR2 SASEGT, per germline. The CDR3 DNA follows: TGTGCCAGCAGTGACGGGACGTCTGGAAACACCATATATTTT. Translation: CASSDGTSGNTIYF.

This clonotype came up a few times. The genes are TRBV28 and TRBJ2-5; D unclear. V was clipped by 6 bases and J by 1 base, with 9 bases between them. The V gene's germline CDR1 is MDHEN and CDR2 SYDVKM. The CDR3 covers 13 residues. The CDR3 coding sequence is TGTGCCAGCAGACTGCGGTCCCAAGAGACCCAGTACTTC. Protein product: CASRLRSQETQYF.

This clonotype was observed a few times. This rearrangement joins TRBV5-1 to TRBJ2-4; no definite D call. The CDR3 runs to 14 residues. CDR1 is SGHRS and CDR2 is YFSETQ in the germline V gene. V gave up 0 bases and J gave up 1 base, with 5 bases separating them. In DNA form, the CDR3 reads TGCGCCAGCAGCTTGGGAGACGCCAAAAACATTCAGTACTTC. Protein: CASSLGDAKNIQYF.

There are a few counts of this clonotype. The chain links TRBV18 to TRBJ2-7; 7 nucleotides match TRBD2. V shed 3 bases, J shed 0 bases, and the junction held 5 bases outside the gene matches. The V gene's germline CDR1 is KGHSH and CDR2 LQKENI. The CDR3 runs to 15 residues. The DNA of the CDR3 is TGTGCCAGCTCACCCGCCGGGACTACCTCCTACGAGCAGTACTTC. It codes for CASSPAGTTSYEQYF. Combining the CDR3 with reference TRBV18 and TRBJ2-7 gives the whole variable domain NAGVMQNPRHLVRRRGQEARLRCSPMKGHSHVYWYRQLPEEGLKFMVYLQKENIIDESGMPKERFSAEFPKEGPSILRIQQVVRGDSAAYFCASSPAGTTSYEQYFGPGTRLTVT.

This chain joins TRBV6-5 and TRBJ2-7, with D possibly matching TRBD1 (5 bases). This CDR3 comprises 13 residues. Per the germline V gene, CDR1 is MNHEY and CDR2 is SVGAGI. V dropped 6 bases and J dropped 3 bases, with 12 bases sitting between them. The chain's CDR3 is CASSAPGNYEQYF. The CDR3 bases are TGTGCCAGCAGCGCCCCAGGGAACTACGAGCAGTACTTC.

The chain is built from TRBV20-1 and TRBJ2-7; no clear D gene. Germline V gene sequence: CDR1 DFQATT, CDR2 SNEGSKA (reference sequence). The V and J ends lost 2 bases and 5 bases respectively, with 7 bases between them. CDR3 length equals 11 residues. The CDR3 protein is CSARSVHEQYV. The CDR3 DNA is TGCAGTGCTAGATCGGTCCACGAGCAGTACGTC.